The table lists the clone carrying this T cell receptor (beta chain) with a count of one. The ends lost 8 bases at V and 5 bases at J; junction bases unmatched: 3. Germline values: CDR1 GTSNPN, CDR2 SVGIG (reference sequence). The CDR3 has 13 residues. Libraries were prepared by immunoSEQ multiplex PCR; TCRdb keeps only in-frame clonotypes and omits some of them. The data show 85,000 to 90,000 clones, 87% seen once. This entry is derived from a study of blood T cell repertoires in COVID-19. Study context: Samples taken during acute and convalescent COVID-19 were collected in the United States, Italy and Spain. PBMCs, B-cell-depleted T cells, or T cells provided the cDNA or gDNA that made up the material.

The sequence was obtained from a human donor in a cohort sampled during active COVID-19. Sequenced: peripheral blood. V gene TRBV30 combines with J gene TRBJ2-3; 14 bases are shared with TRBD2. The CDR3 reads CALGTSGRDTQYF. The CDR3 coding sequence is TGTGCCCTCGGGACTAGCGGGAGAGATACGCAGTATTTT.